This TCR beta chain was retrieved from a study of radiotherapy plus CTLA-4 blockade in lung cancer. Findings of the study overall: How blood T cell clones changed early, along with interferon-beta, reportedly forecast response best. Following radiotherapy plus ipilimumab, tumor-derived TCR clones expanded in the blood.

TCRdb's copy holds only in-frame clones and misses some; the assay was immunoSEQ multiplex PCR. The repertoire includes some 50,000 clones, approximately 80% of them detected once, and 2.5% to 3.5% sits in the top ten. Focal radiation and CTLA-4 blockade (ipilimumab) were tested in chemo-refractory metastatic non-small-cell lung cancer patients. There are 14 residues in the CDR3. V lost 6 bases and J lost 0; bases outside the gene matches: 7. CDR1 GTSNPN and CDR2 SVGIG come from the germline V gene (reference sequence). With regard to this clone: Its antigen remains unknown.

Sample: peripheral blood, taken from a patient treated with radiotherapy plus ipilimumab. This chain links TRBV30 with TRBJ1-2; TRBD1 aligns across 7 bases. The receptor's source is a human donor with non-small cell lung cancer who had a partial response to radiotherapy plus ipilimumab. CDR3 sequence (DNA): TGTGCCTGCGACCCGGGACAGACTAACTATGGCTACACCTTC. Translation gives CACDPGQTNYGYTF.